The 29 T cell receptor beta chains below come from one sample, sequenced in a study of Graves' ophthalmopathy and Graves' hyperthyroidism. Beta-chain TCR CDR3 regions were amplified from RNA transcripts. Amplification began with first-round RT-PCR using HTBI primers, then second-round multiplex PCR was performed. TCRdb ran MiXCR on the multiplex PCR reads and lists one entry per CDR3 protein. The sample carries over a million distinct CDR3 sequences, less than 45% recorded once. Sequencing was done on a sample of peripheral blood or thyroid tissue (not recorded which). The receptors originated from an adult man with Graves' hyperthyroidism.

This clonotype was observed a few times. Possible read error: a much larger clone is one base away. This chain uses TRBV2 with TRBJ2-6; tentative D call: TRBD1 (5 bases). Trimming took 3 bases from V and 0 from J, leaving 12 bases between them. The CDR3 is 17 amino acids. Per the germline V gene, CDR1 is SNHLY and CDR2 is FYNNEI. Here the CDR3 reads CASSDAQGFSGANVLTF. The CDR3, as DNA: TGTGCCAGCAGTGATGCGCAGGGATTCTCTGGGGCCAACGTCCTGACTTTC.

This clonotype has ten or more counts. The gene calls are TRBV7-9 and TRBJ2-7; 7 bases align to TRBD2. Trimming took 3 bases from V and 6 from J; bases not matched to a gene: 11. The CDR3 runs 15 residues. The V gene's germline CDR1 is SEHNR and CDR2 FQNEAQ (reference sequence). CDR3 in amino acids: CASSLGPGRGPEQYF. The CDR3 bases are TGTGCCAGCAGCTTGGGCCCTGGGAGGGGACCCGAGCAGTACTTC.

This clonotype was recorded at least ten times. This chain uses TRBV7-2 with TRBJ1-6, with D uncertain. This CDR3 region has 12 residues. The germline CDR1 and CDR2 sequences are SGHTA and FQGNSA. The ends were cut back, 5 bases at V and 13 bases at J, with 12 bases in the middle. DNA of the CDR3: TGTGCCAGCAGCACGAAATTGGGGCCCCTCCACTTT. Residues: CASSTKLGPLHF.

The V gene is TRBV29-1, the J gene TRBJ2-3, with D hard to call. Deletions cut 3 bases from V and 1 base from J, with 11 bases between. The CDR3 length is 14 residues. Germline loops: CDR1 SQVTM, CDR2 ANQGSEA. The CDR3 loop is CSVEQVGGTDTQYF. The DNA for the CDR3 is TGCAGCGTTGAGCAGGTCGGTGGCACAGATACGCAGTATTTT.

This clonotype was seen many times. Its ends do not fully match the called genes, so a read error is possible. The V and J genes are TRBV10-3 and TRBJ2-7; TRBD1 matches 7 bases. Germline V gene data show CDR1 as ENHRY and CDR2 as SYGVKD. CDR3 length: 14 residues. The CDR3 region has the DNA TGTGCCAGCAGTGCCCGGGACAGAGACTACGAGCAGTACTTC. It encodes CASSARDRDYEQYF.

Worth noting for this clonotype: This may be a read error, as it is one base from a much larger clone. This CDR3 is missing its conserved last phenylalanine or tryptophan, likely due to a read error. This chain connects TRBV5-1 to TRBJ2-7, with 8 bases that match TRBD1. The germline gives CDR1 SGHRS, CDR2 YFSETQ. This CDR3 contains 14 residues. Here the CDR3 reads CASSSPTGDNEQYY. CDR3 bases: TGTGCCAGCAGCAGCCCGACAGGGGACAACGAGCAGTACTAC.

The chain carries TRBV29-1 and TRBJ1-1, with 11 bases matching TRBD1. The trim removed 3 bases at V and 1 base at J, leaving 1 base unmatched. From germline, CDR1 is SQVTM and CDR2 ANQGSEA. The CDR3 has 14 amino acids. The CDR3 region is CSVDGQGANTEAFF. The CDR3 coding sequence is TGCAGCGTTGATGGACAGGGGGCGAACACTGAAGCTTTCTTT.

This clonotype was counted between two and nine times. A read error may be the cause here, since a much bigger clone is one base away. Here the CDR3 omits its conserved ending phenylalanine or tryptophan, so a read error is the likely source. The chain links TRBV19 to TRBJ1-1; the D gene is possibly TRBD1 (5 bases). This CDR3 contains 14 residues. Germline V lookup: CDR1 LNHDA, CDR2 SQIVND (reference sequence). With 5 bases removed from V and 1 base from J, the gap between germline ends came to 11 bases. The CDR3 DNA sequence: TGTGCCAGTAGTCTGGGACGGCAGAACACTGAAGCTTTCCTT. It encodes CASSLGRQNTEAFL.

This clonotype was counted only a few times. The rearrangement uses TRBV4-3 and TRBJ1-1; 8 nucleotides match TRBD1. V shed 0 bases, J shed 0 bases, and the junction held 6 bases outside the gene matches. CDR1 LGHNA and CDR2 YSLEER come from the germline V gene. There are 17 residues in the CDR3. CDR3 sequence: CASSQDRRTGLNTEAFF. The CDR3 nucleotides are TGCGCCAGCAGCCAAGATCGGCGGACAGGGTTGAACACTGAAGCTTTCTTT.

This clonotype was counted once. The chain joins TRBV10-2 to TRBJ1-6; no firm D call. The germline V gene has CDR1 WSHSY and CDR2 SAAADI. The ends were cut back, 2 bases at V and 9 bases at J, with 14 bases in the middle. CDR3 length: 15 amino acids. The chain's CDR3 is CASSEPGRVASPLHF. CDR3 sequence (DNA): TGCGCCAGCAGTGAGCCGGGCAGAGTGGCTTCACCCCTCCACTTT.

This clonotype was counted at least ten times. This rearrangement joins TRBV7-8 to TRBJ1-2; D is possibly TRBD1 (5 bases). The germline gives CDR1 SGHVS, CDR2 FQNEAQ. V was pared by 2 bases and J by 5 bases, with 9 bases between. CDR3 length equals 13 residues. This chain's CDR3 is CASSLTAGYGYTF. The CDR3 nucleotides read TGTGCCAGCAGCTTAACAGCAGGGTATGGCTACACCTTC.

This clonotype was detected many times. The chain has TRBV12-3 or TRBV12-4 and TRBJ2-6, with 8 bases fitting TRBD2. CDR3 size: 12 residues. The V and J ends lost 6 bases and 12 bases, in that order; junction bases with no gene match: 4. CDR3 residues: CASRSGGGVLTF. As DNA, the CDR3 is TGTGCCAGCAGGTCGGGAGGGGGCGTCCTGACTTTC.

The genes are TRBV10-3 and TRBJ2-5, with D tentatively TRBD1 (6 bases). The V gene lost 2 bases and the J gene lost 1 base, with 11 bases spanning the gap. Germline CDR1 and CDR2: ENHRY and SYGVKD. The CDR3 is made up of 15 amino acids. As DNA, the CDR3 is TGTGCCATCAGTGAGCGAGGGGGACCCCAAGAGACCCAGTACTTC. It codes for CAISERGGPQETQYF.

A remark on this clonotype: Germline is not matched at one junction end, which may reflect a read error. V and J are TRBV7-9 and TRBJ1-6; 9 positions match TRBD1. The length of the CDR3 is 14 residues. The germline gives CDR1 SEHNR, CDR2 FQNEAQ (reference sequence). The CDR3 region is CVSSPGTGRSPLHF. The CDR3 DNA reads as TGTGTCAGCAGCCCTGGGACAGGGAGGTCACCCCTCCACTTT.

The chain carries TRBV29-1 and TRBJ2-6, with no clear D. The V gene lost 6 bases and the J gene lost 15 bases, with 6 bases spanning the gap. The CDR3 sequence is 8 residues long. The germline CDR1 and CDR2 sequences are SQVTM and ANQGSEA. In DNA form, the CDR3 reads TGCAGCGTGGTCGACCTGACTTTC. Its protein is CSVVDLTF.

The sample holds a few counts of this clonotype. V and J are TRBV29-1 and TRBJ1-2, with D unclear. The CDR3 loop spans 11 amino acids. The ends were cut back, 1 base at V and 12 bases at J, with 12 bases in the middle. Germline CDR1 is SQVTM and CDR2 is ANQGSEA. The CDR3 DNA reads as TGCAGCGTTGAAGGGGTCTCTGGAAACACCTTC. Its protein is CSVEGVSGNTF.

The CDR3 bases are TGTGCCAGCGGGGGGATGACTGAAGCTTTCTTT. As protein: CASGGMTEAFF. J is TRBJ1-1 and V is TRBV28, with a weak D call TRBD1 (5 bases). This CDR3 is built from 11 residues. The ends were cut back, 8 bases at V and 5 bases at J, with 9 bases in the middle. CDR1 is MDHEN and CDR2 is SYDVKM in the germline V gene.

This chain connects TRBV9 to TRBJ1-1, with 11 bases matching TRBD1. CDR1 is SGDLS, CDR2 YYNGEE, per germline. With V trimmed by 4 bases and J by 7 bases, 6 bases remained unmatched. The CDR3 runs 14 residues. CDR3 DNA: TGTGCCAGCAGCCAACTGGACAGGGGGCTTGAAGCTTTCTTT. It translates to CASSQLDRGLEAFF.

This clonotype was seen repeatedly, ten times or more. The chain uses TRBV12-3 or TRBV12-4 and TRBJ2-6, with D possibly TRBD1 on 6 matching bases. The CDR3 consists of 12 residues. V was clipped by 4 bases and J by 13 bases, with 11 bases between them. The CDR3, as DNA: TGTGCCAGCAGTTACAGGGTTGAGGTCCTGACTTTC. Amino acids: CASSYRVEVLTF.

This sequence joins TRBV6-5 and TRBJ1-4; TRBD1 agrees at 8 bases. The CDR3 is made up of 16 amino acids. J gave up 5 bases and V 9 bases, and 14 bases lay outside the gene matches. Germline V gene sequence: CDR1 MNHEY, CDR2 SVGAGI. The CDR3 coding sequence is TGTGCCAGTTCCGGGACAGGATCGACGGGCAATGAAAAACTGTTTTTT. Translated: CASSGTGSTGNEKLFF.

The J gene is TRBJ1-2, the V gene TRBV12-3 or TRBV12-4; D possibly corresponds to TRBD1 (6 bases). The CDR3 is made up of 16 amino acids. V lost 6 bases and J lost 4, with 21 bases in between. For the CDR3, the DNA is TGTGCCAGCAGCACCCACGGGGGGGGCTCACCCTATGGCTACACCTTC. Encoded protein: CASSTHGGGSPYGYTF.

Only a few counts were recorded for this clonotype. This chain uses TRBV28 with TRBJ2-7; TRBD1 matches 8 bases. V lost 10 bases to trimming and J lost 7 bases; unmatched junction nucleotides: 6. This CDR3 is 11 amino acids long. Germline-derived CDR1 and CDR2 are MDHEN and SYDVKM. The CDR3 spells CATRGLGEQYF. The DNA for the CDR3 is TGTGCCACCAGGGGGCTAGGGGAGCAGTACTTC.

The rearrangement joins TRBV5-6 to TRBJ2-2, with D possibly being TRBD1 (6 bases). V was cut by 4 bases and J by 2 bases, with 27 bases left in between. The length of the CDR3 is 20 residues. Germline lookup yields CDR1 SGHDT and CDR2 YYEEEE. This CDR3 is CASSGSPGTYSSKNTGELFF. DNA of the CDR3: TGTGCCAGCAGCGGATCACCCGGGACATACTCTAGTAAAAACACCGGGGAGCTGTTTTTT.

V usage is TRBV6-2 or TRBV6-3 and J usage is TRBJ1-1; a possible D gene is TRBD1 (5 bases). CDR3 size: 14 residues. The germline CDR1 and CDR2 sequences are MNHEY and SVGEGT. Trimming pared 4 bases from V and 4 bases from J, leaving 13 bases between. CDR3 residues: CASSWGGVGTEAFF. The DNA for the CDR3 is TGTGCCAGCAGTTGGGGCGGTGTCGGCACTGAAGCTTTCTTT.

The chain combines TRBV5-1 with TRBJ2-3; possibly TRBD1 or TRBD2 for D (5 bases each). CDR1 is SGHRS, CDR2 YFSETQ, per germline. The length of the CDR3 is 15 residues. The V and J ends lost 2 bases and 0 bases respectively, with 10 bases between them. The CDR3 here is CASSFFGGSTDTQYF. The CDR3 DNA reads as TGCGCCAGCAGCTTTTTTGGGGGAAGCACAGATACGCAGTATTTT.

The sample holds a few counts of this clonotype. Written as DNA, the CDR3 is TGTGCCACCAGCAGAGTCTTAACGGGAGGGGAGCTGTTTTTT. As protein: CATSRVLTGGELFF. This sequence joins TRBV15 and TRBJ2-2; weak D call: TRBD2 (5 bases). V lost 1 base, J lost 8 bases, and 11 bases lay in between. CDR1 and CDR2 (germline): LNHNV, YYDKDF (reference sequence). This CDR3 is built from 14 residues. The full variable domain, with the rest looked up from reference TRBV15 and TRBJ2-2, is DAMVIQNPRYQVTQFGKPVTLSCSQTLNHNVMYWYQQKSSQAPKLLFHYYDKDFNNEADTPDNFQSRRPNTSFCFLDIRSPGLGDTAMYLCATSRVLTGGELFFGEGSRLTVL.

In this sample, this clonotype turned up once. The rearrangement joins TRBV20-1 to TRBJ2-7; no firm D call. Deletions cut 5 bases from V and 5 bases from J, with 10 bases between. Germline V lookup: CDR1 DFQATT, CDR2 SNEGSKA (reference sequence). This CDR3 contains 11 residues. The CDR3 DNA is TGCAGTGCTTCTAGTAGCCACGAGCAGTACTTC. It yields the protein CSASSSHEQYF.

Ten or more counts support this clonotype. This chain joins TRBV15 and TRBJ2-7; D tentatively fits TRBD1 or TRBD2 (5 bases each). The CDR3 is 14 amino acids. Germline values: CDR1 LNHNV, CDR2 YYDKDF (reference sequence). Trimming cost V 4 bases and J 3 bases, with 13 bases left between them. This chain's CDR3 is CATSTRDGRYEQYF. In nucleotides, the CDR3 is TGTGCCACCAGCACGAGGGACGGGCGCTACGAGCAGTACTTC.

V and J are TRBV4-2 and TRBJ1-5, with unresolved D. The CDR3 is 13 residues long. V was trimmed by 10 bases and J by 1 base, leaving 11 bases between them. CDR1 and CDR2 (germline): LGHNA, YNFKEQ. Here the CDR3 DNA reads TGTGCCACTTCTTTAACCAGCAATCAGCCCCAGCATTTT. This translates into CATSLTSNQPQHF.